Listed here are 23 T cell receptor beta chains from one sample, sequenced in a study of identical twins. TCRdb reprocessed the 5' RACE reads with MiXCR, giving one entry per CDR3 protein. The table includes a few hundred thousand distinct CDR3 sequences, approximately 8.3% detected once. The same sample was also studied in work on yellow fever vaccine responses in identical twins.

What was sequenced was CD8+ T cells sorted from blood. The source is a woman aged 18 to 35 in good health.

This clonotype has only one observation. This chain uses TRBV7-6 with TRBJ2-2, with 7 bases identical to TRBD1. The CDR3 totals 17 residues. Germline V gene data show CDR1 as SGHVS and CDR2 as FNYEAQ. The V segment lost 1 base and the J segment 5 bases; nucleotides outside the gene matches: 10. The CDR3 loop reads CASSLEADRVLTGELFF. The CDR3 nucleotides read TGTGCCAGCAGCTTAGAGGCTGACAGGGTTTTAACCGGGGAGCTGTTTTTT.

This clonotype was recorded many times. J is TRBJ1-1 and V is TRBV6-5, with a weak D call TRBD1 (5 bases). With 0 bases removed from V and 2 bases from J, the gap between germline ends came to 10 bases. Germline CDR1 MNHEY, CDR2 SVGAGI. The length of the CDR3 is 15 residues. The chain's CDR3 is CASSYSAGTNTEAFF. In DNA form, the CDR3 reads TGTGCCAGCAGTTACTCGGCAGGGACTAACACTGAAGCTTTCTTT.

This clonotype was seen only a few times. The genes are TRBV12-3 or TRBV12-4 and TRBJ2-1; D remains ambiguous. Trimming removed 7 bases at V and 6 bases at J, with 13 bases between. The CDR3 has 13 amino acids. For the CDR3, the DNA is TGTGCCAGCACTCCCAACCTTTCCAATGAGCAGTTCTTC. Translation: CASTPNLSNEQFF.

The J gene is TRBJ2-2, the V gene TRBV7-2, with 8 bases fitting TRBD1. Per the germline V gene, CDR1 is SGHTA and CDR2 is FQGNSA. Trimming at V came to 6 bases and at J to 5 bases, leaving 8 bases not matched to a gene. CDR3 length equals 15 residues. This CDR3 reads CASRGYRGVTGELFF. The DNA of the CDR3 is TGTGCCAGCAGGGGGTACAGGGGGGTTACCGGGGAGCTGTTTTTT.

This clonotype was seen more than once but under ten times. The V gene is TRBV10-3, the J gene TRBJ2-5; TRBD2 agrees at 9 bases. The germline CDR1 and CDR2 sequences are ENHRY and SYGVKD. The CDR3 is 16 residues long. The V gene end was trimmed by 3 bases and the J gene end by 1 base; junction bases not matched to a gene: 6. The CDR3 is CAISDLAGDFQETQYF. The DNA for the CDR3 is TGTGCCATCAGTGATTTAGCGGGGGATTTCCAAGAGACCCAGTACTTC.

The chain has TRBV20-1 and TRBJ1-1, with 8 bases identical to TRBD1. Germline V gives CDR1 DFQATT, CDR2 SNEGSKA (reference sequence). Losses at the gene ends were 1 base for V and 0 bases for J; bases not matched to a gene: 4. CDR3 size: 15 residues. The CDR3, as DNA: TGCAGTGCTAGAGGCAGGGGGCTCATGAACACTGAAGCTTTCTTT. Its translation: CSARGRGLMNTEAFF.

This clonotype was found a few times. The rearrangement uses TRBV27 and TRBJ2-7; D assignment may be TRBD1 or TRBD2 (5 bases each). Germline loops: CDR1 MNHEY, CDR2 SMNVEV (reference sequence). Trimming cost V 0 bases and J 3 bases, with 15 bases left between them. The length of the CDR3 is 16 residues. CDR3 bases: TGTGCCAGCAGTTTATCAGGTTTCGGGGACGGCTACGAGCAGTACTTC. Translating it yields CASSLSGFGDGYEQYF.

At least ten counts were recorded for this clonotype. V gene TRBV14 combines with J gene TRBJ2-3; TRBD2 is a possible D gene (5 bases). Germline V gene data show CDR1 as SGHDN and CDR2 as FVKESK. V was shortened by 0 bases and J by 1 base, with 17 bases between the two germline ends. The CDR3 runs to 18 residues. CDR3 protein: CASSQDWGEAPRTDTQYF. The CDR3 DNA follows: TGTGCCAGCAGCCAAGATTGGGGAGAGGCCCCTCGCACAGATACGCAGTATTTT.

The rearrangement joins TRBV11-2 to TRBJ2-1; the D is unclear. The germline V and J ends were trimmed by 5 bases and 9 bases, with 14 bases remaining between them. The CDR3 is 13 amino acids. From germline, CDR1 is SGHAT and CDR2 FQNNGV. CDR3 DNA sequence: TGTGCCAGCAGCACTTGGGCCGACGGTGAGCAGTTCTTC. Protein: CASSTWADGEQFF.

The chain has TRBV6-2 or TRBV6-3 and TRBJ1-6, with TRBD1 matching over 10 bases. V was clipped by 4 bases and J by 7 bases; unmatched bases: 4. CDR3 length: 15 residues. From germline, CDR1 is MNHEY and CDR2 SVGEGT. CDR3 nucleotide sequence: TGTGCCAGCAGTTCCGGACAGGGGGAAAATTCACCCCTCCACTTT. Its protein is CASSSGQGENSPLHF.

In its sample, this clonotype was seen a few times. The J gene is TRBJ2-7, the V gene TRBV10-3; D is possibly TRBD1 or TRBD2 (5 bases each). V was pared by 5 bases and J by 0 bases, with 8 bases between. Germline CDR1 ENHRY, CDR2 SYGVKD. The length of the CDR3 is 13 residues. The CDR3 DNA sequence: TGTGCCATCAGTCGGGACGACTCCTACGAGCAGTACTTC. Its protein product is CAISRDDSYEQYF.

The rearrangement joins TRBV13 to TRBJ2-1; D is possibly TRBD2 (6 bases). Germline CDR1 PRHDT, CDR2 FYEKMQ (reference sequence). The CDR3 has 14 residues. Between the trimmed V and J ends, which lost 5 bases and 10 bases, there was a span of 18 bases. The chain's CDR3 is CASSLLNTREEQFF. The CDR3 DNA reads TGTGCCAGCAGCCTATTAAACACCCGGGAGGAGCAGTTCTTC.

In this sample, this clonotype turned up a few times. The gene calls are TRBV7-9 and TRBJ2-3, with D possibly being TRBD1 (5 bases). This CDR3 spans 15 amino acids. Deletions cut 5 bases from V and 2 bases from J, with 14 bases between. The germline V gene encodes CDR1 SEHNR and CDR2 FQNEAQ (reference sequence). CDR3 sequence reads: CASSPDTFSTDTQYF. The CDR3 nucleotides are TGTGCCAGCAGCCCGGACACCTTTTCCACAGATACGCAGTATTTT.

This clonotype was counted between two and nine times. This chain connects TRBV5-6 to TRBJ2-1, with TRBD2 matching over 11 bases. This CDR3 is built from 17 residues. Per the germline V gene, CDR1 is SGHDT and CDR2 is YYEEEE. The junction had 8 bases not matched to a gene; V was cut back by 4 bases and J by 2 bases. CDR3 sequence (DNA): TGTGCCAGCAGCGGACCCAGACTAGCGGGGACCTACAATGAGCAGTTCTTC. Translating gives CASSGPRLAGTYNEQFF.

This sequence joins TRBV7-6 and TRBJ2-7; tentatively, D is TRBD1 or TRBD2 (5 bases each). This CDR3 region has 15 residues. Germline V CDR1 and CDR2: SGHVS, FNYEAQ. Trimming removed 5 bases at V and 4 bases at J, with 18 bases between. The CDR3 is CASSSGAGLVYEQYF. The DNA of the CDR3 is TGTGCCAGCAGCAGCGGCGCAGGGTTGGTTTACGAGCAGTACTTC. Drawing the rest from reference TRBV7-6 and TRBJ2-7, the complete variable domain is GAGVSQSPRYKVTKRGQDVALRCDPISGHVSLYWYRQALGQGPEFLTYFNYEAQQDKSGLPNDRFSAERPEGSISTLTIQRTEQRDSAMYRCASSSGAGLVYEQYFGPGTRLTVT.

This clonotype came up a few times. The chain couples TRBV9 to TRBJ2-7; D perhaps matches TRBD2 (6 bases). The CDR3 is 11 residues long. Trimming pared 7 bases from V and 3 bases from J, leaving 8 bases between. CDR1 and CDR2 from the germline V gene are SGDLS and YYNGEE. In DNA form, the CDR3 reads TGTGCCAGCGGAGGGGTCTACGAGCAGTACTTC. Its translation: CASGGVYEQYF.

This clonotype was recorded at least ten times. The chain is built from TRBV27 and TRBJ2-3; D remains unclear. The ends were cut back, 9 bases at V and 6 bases at J, with 10 bases in the middle. The CDR3 has 11 amino acids. Germline assignment: CDR1 MNHEY and CDR2 SMNVEV (reference sequence). CDR3 sequence (DNA): TGTGCCAGTGCCAGTGGTGATACGCAGTATTTT. Amino acids: CASASGDTQYF.

This clonotype was detected a few times. The chain uses TRBV28 and TRBJ2-2; 9 positions match TRBD1. J gave up 4 bases and V 5 bases, and 11 bases lay outside the gene matches. The CDR3 is 17 amino acids. The germline V gene has CDR1 MDHEN and CDR2 SYDVKM. The CDR3 DNA reads TGTGCCAGCAGTACGAACCGGGACAGGGCTTTCACCGGGGAGCTGTTTTTT. This encodes CASSTNRDRAFTGELFF.

This chain joins TRBV4-3 and TRBJ2-6; unclear D gene. The CDR3 loop spans 17 amino acids. V dropped 0 bases and J dropped 0 bases, with 9 bases sitting between them. Germline V CDR1 and CDR2: LGHNA, YSLEER. The CDR3 sequence: CASSQDWQASGANVLTF. The CDR3 region has the DNA TGCGCCAGCAGCCAAGATTGGCAGGCCTCTGGGGCCAACGTCCTGACTTTC.

In its sample, this clonotype was seen a few times. This chain connects TRBV6-5 to TRBJ2-2; D is possibly TRBD1 (6 bases). Trimming left V 4 bases short and J 3 bases short, with 15 bases between. The germline CDR1 and CDR2 sequences are MNHEY and SVGAGI. This CDR3 has 16 amino acids. The CDR3 is CASSSTGPRYTGELFF. DNA of the CDR3: TGTGCCAGCAGTTCAACAGGGCCGCGGTACACCGGGGAGCTGTTTTTT.

This clonotype has just a few counts. The V gene is TRBV12-3 or TRBV12-4, the J gene TRBJ2-7, with a weak D call TRBD2 (6 bases). V dropped 8 bases and J dropped 0 bases, with 11 bases sitting between them. This CDR3 is 13 amino acids long. The CDR3 spells CASREEGSYEQYF. The DNA of the CDR3 is TGTGCCAGCCGAGAGGAGGGCTCCTACGAGCAGTACTTC.

In this sample, this clonotype turned up many times. The V gene is TRBV27, the J gene TRBJ2-3; D unclear. V was trimmed by 1 base and J by 2 bases, leaving 7 bases between them. This CDR3 is built from 14 residues. CDR1 MNHEY and CDR2 SMNVEV come from the germline V gene (reference sequence). As DNA, the CDR3 is TGTGCCAGCAGTTTATACTCGAACACAGATACGCAGTATTTT. Translating it yields CASSLYSNTDTQYF.

The chain has TRBV12-5 and TRBJ2-1; D is perhaps TRBD2 (5 bases). Germline-derived CDR1 and CDR2 are LGHNT and FRNRAP. V gave up 3 bases and J gave up 5 bases, with 11 bases separating them. The CDR3 loop spans 14 amino acids. The CDR3 region is CASGFARRNNEQFF. In DNA, the CDR3 is TGTGCTAGTGGTTTCGCCAGGAGGAACAATGAGCAGTTCTTC.